Presented here are 22 T cell receptor beta chains from one specimen sequenced in a study of shared clonotypes between healthy human individuals. The protocol was immunoSEQ multiplex PCR, while the TCRdb copy is restricted to in-frame clones and leaves out a portion. Here the sample spans fewer than 1.4 million clones, 70% to 80% being singletons. Sequenced: memory CD4+ T cells from PBMCs. Subset meaning: CD45RA-negative fraction. The source is a man aged 18 to 29 in good health. Some clones in this sample may be carry-over from other donors' samples.

The genes are TRBV7-9 and TRBJ2-1; 11 bases line up with TRBD2. CDR1 SEHNR and CDR2 FQNEAQ come from the germline V gene (reference sequence). The V gene end was trimmed by 5 bases and the J gene end by 8 bases; junction bases not matched to a gene: 14. The CDR3 length is 17 residues. DNA for the CDR3: TGTGCCAGCAGCCCCCCTTTAAGTAGCGGGAGGGCTGATGAGCAGTTCTTC. It translates to CASSPPLSSGRADEQFF.

The table lists this clone with a count of one. V is TRBV6-1 and J is TRBJ2-5; D remains ambiguous. The DNA end is more similar to TRBJ2-7, so the J call may be wrong. Germline V gene lookup returns CDR1 MNHNS and CDR2 SASEGT. The CDR3 is 11 residues long. Here the CDR3 reads CASGDFYEQYF. The CDR3 nucleotides are TGTGCCAGCGGAGACTTCTACGAGCAGTACTTC.

The chain combines TRBV7-9 with TRBJ2-3, with D perhaps TRBD2 (6 bases). This CDR3 has 16 residues. V was clipped by 5 bases and J by 0 bases, with 15 bases between them. CDR1 and CDR2 from the germline V gene are SEHNR and FQNEAQ (reference sequence). This CDR3 is CASSQTPGTSTDTQYF. The CDR3 nucleotides are TGTGCCAGCAGCCAGACTCCCGGGACTAGCACAGATACGCAGTATTTT.

Notes on this clone: Other DNA sequences in the sample encode the same CDR3. The rearrangement joins TRBV28 to TRBJ1-1; no reliable D call. With 1 base removed from V and 5 bases from J, the gap between germline ends came to 5 bases. The CDR3 totals 12 residues. Germline V gene data show CDR1 as MDHEN and CDR2 as SYDVKM. CDR3 sequence reads: CASSLFTTEAFF. The CDR3, as DNA: TGTGCCAGCAGTTTATTTACTACTGAAGCTTTCTTT.

The V call is TRBV9, the J call TRBJ1-2; 9 bases match TRBD1. Germline V lookup: CDR1 SGDLS, CDR2 YYNGEE. This CDR3 has 13 amino acids. V was clipped by 4 bases and J by 8 bases; unmatched bases: 6. The CDR3 is CASSRTGEKGYTF. CDR3 nucleotides: TGTGCCAGCAGCCGGACAGGGGAGAAGGGCTACACCTTC.

The chain links TRBV7-9 to TRBJ2-1, with D possibly TRBD2 on 5 matching bases. Germline CDR1 and CDR2: SEHNR and FQNEAQ (reference sequence). This CDR3 spans 14 amino acids. V lost 0 bases and J lost 7, with 10 bases in between. The CDR3 bases are TGTGCCAGCAGCTTAGCGGGAGTTGGAAATGAGCAGTTCTTC. This codes for CASSLAGVGNEQFF.

Ten or more counts support this clone. The chain joins TRBV25-1 to TRBJ2-1, with 8 bases aligning to TRBD1. CDR1 MGHDK and CDR2 SYGVNS come from the germline V gene. V lost 5 bases, J lost 7 bases, and 4 bases stayed unmatched. The CDR3 extends over 13 amino acids. CDR3 DNA sequence: TGTGCCAGCAGTAAAACAGGGGGGAATGAGCAGTTCTTC. Protein sequence: CASSKTGGNEQFF.

The chain employs TRBV27 and TRBJ1-5; D gene unclear. The CDR3 totals 11 residues. Per the germline V gene, CDR1 is MNHEY and CDR2 is SMNVEV (reference sequence). V was shortened by 3 bases and J by 5 bases, with 2 bases between the two germline ends. DNA of the CDR3: TGTGCCAGCAGTTTGGATCAGCCCCAGCATTTT. This codes for CASSLDQPQHF.

This clone was picked up a small number of times. The rearrangement links TRBV7-2 to TRBJ1-1; tentative D call: TRBD1 (5 bases). In germline, CDR1 is SGHTA, CDR2 FQGNSA. Trimming took 5 bases from V and 1 from J, leaving 8 bases between them. CDR3 length: 13 amino acids. CDR3 sequence: CASSPGQNTEAFF. The CDR3 DNA reads as TGTGCCAGCAGCCCCGGACAGAACACTGAAGCTTTCTTT. Variable domain in full (rest from reference TRBV7-2 and TRBJ1-1): GAGVSQSPSNKVTEKGKDVELRCDPISGHTALYWYRQSLGQGLEFLIYFQGNSAPDKSGLPSDRFSAERTGGSVSTLTIQRTQQEDSAVYLCASSPGQNTEAFFGQGTRLTVV.

This clone was seen a few times. The genes are TRBV29-1 and TRBJ1-1; possible D gene TRBD1, 5 bases. CDR1 SQVTM and CDR2 ANQGSEA come from the germline V gene. The CDR3 totals 11 residues. CDR3 in DNA: TGCTCCGGTGGGGGGTACACTGAAGCTTTCTTT. Its translation: CSGGGYTEAFF.

The J gene is TRBJ2-1, the V gene TRBV4-3; 12 bases line up with TRBD2. This CDR3 comprises 17 residues. V shed 5 bases and J 7 bases; nucleotides not matched to a gene: 12. Per the germline V gene, CDR1 is LGHNA and CDR2 is YSLEER. The CDR3, as DNA: TGCGCCAGCAGCACCAGGACGACTAGCGGGAGATGGAATGAGCAGTTCTTC. Translation gives CASSTRTTSGRWNEQFF.

V and J are TRBV7-9 and TRBJ2-7; possibly TRBD2 for D (6 bases). Germline assignment: CDR1 SEHNR and CDR2 FQNEAQ (reference sequence). The CDR3 loop spans 15 amino acids. The germline V and J ends were trimmed by 3 bases and 0 bases, with 12 bases remaining between them. The CDR3 here is CASSFLLAASYEQYF. Written as DNA, the CDR3 is TGTGCCAGCAGCTTTTTACTAGCAGCCTCCTACGAGCAGTACTTC.

CDR3 in DNA: TGTGCCAGCAGCTTCCGTCGGAACAATGAGCAGTTCTTC. Translating gives CASSFRRNNEQFF. The chain combines TRBV7-2 with TRBJ2-1; no firm D call. CDR3 length equals 13 residues. Trimming shortened V by 3 bases and J by 5 bases, and 8 bases separated the two germline ends. Germline CDR1 reads SGHTA; CDR2 reads FQGNSA.

This clone appeared a single time. The chain couples TRBV6-1 to TRBJ1-4; 7 bases match TRBD1. V shed 6 bases, J shed 8 bases, and the junction held 9 bases outside the gene matches. The CDR3 has 14 amino acids. The germline V gene has CDR1 MNHNS and CDR2 SASEGT. The CDR3, as DNA: TGTGCCAGCAGCCCCGACAGGGTTCGGGAAAAACTGTTTTTT. As protein: CASSPDRVREKLFF.

The chain uses TRBV6-6 and TRBJ2-1; TRBD1 aligns across 12 bases. The germline CDR1 and CDR2 sequences are MNHNY and SVGAGI (reference sequence). The CDR3 spans 15 residues. V was pared by 4 bases and J by 8 bases, with 6 bases of the junction left unmatched. The CDR3 reads CASSWVGQGAYEQFF. For the CDR3, the DNA is TGTGCCAGCAGTTGGGTGGGACAGGGGGCGTATGAGCAGTTCTTC.

The chain combines TRBV7-3 with TRBJ2-2; D is undetermined. This CDR3 has 14 residues. Germline V gives CDR1 SGHTA, CDR2 FQGTGA. V shed 5 bases and J shed 1 base, with 8 bases lying between them. The CDR3 is CASSQAGNTGELFF. The CDR3 nucleotides are TGTGCCAGCAGCCAAGCCGGGAACACCGGGGAGCTGTTTTTT.

The rearrangement links TRBV2 to TRBJ1-2; D is undetermined. The CDR3 covers 13 residues. Germline loops: CDR1 SNHLY, CDR2 FYNNEI. Trimming removed 6 bases at V and 8 bases at J, with 16 bases between. CDR3 DNA sequence: TGTGCCAGCAGCCTCAGCTACGTGTCCGGCTACACCTTC. Its protein is CASSLSYVSGYTF.

The chain recombines TRBV5-1 with TRBJ2-3; 8 nucleotides align to TRBD2. The CDR3 loop spans 15 amino acids. With V trimmed by 4 bases and J by 7 bases, 11 bases remained unmatched. Germline CDR1 reads SGHRS; CDR2 reads YFSETQ. CDR3: CASSTSGGGLNTQYF. The CDR3 region has the DNA TGCGCCAGCAGCACTAGCGGAGGGGGGCTGAATACGCAGTATTTT.

On this clone: The same CDR3 is also encoded by other DNA sequences in this sample. In DNA form, the CDR3 reads TGTGCCAGCAGCTTAGCGCCAGATCAGCCCCAGCATTTT. Protein: CASSLAPDQPQHF. V is TRBV7-2 and J is TRBJ1-5; no definite D call. The V end was cut by 0 bases, the J end by 5 bases, with 5 bases between. Germline V CDR1 and CDR2: SGHTA, FQGNSA. CDR3 length: 13 amino acids.

This clone occurred a few times. This chain links TRBV19 with TRBJ2-3, with 8 nucleotides matching TRBD2. CDR1 is LNHDA and CDR2 is SQIVND in the germline V gene (reference sequence). The CDR3 sequence is 17 residues long. V lost 5 bases and J lost 5; bases outside the gene matches: 15. CDR3 bases: TGTGCCAGTAGTTCATACTATCAGCGGGAGTACCGAGATACGCAGTATTTT. Protein sequence: CASSSYYQREYRDTQYF.

The chain is built from TRBV30 and TRBJ2-5; D is undetermined. Between the trimmed V and J ends, which lost 2 bases and 5 bases, there was a span of 9 bases. Germline-derived CDR1 and CDR2 are GTSNPN and SVGIG (reference sequence). This CDR3 is 12 amino acids long. CDR3: CAWSLGRETQYF. The DNA for the CDR3 is TGTGCCTGGAGTCTTGGACGGGAGACCCAGTACTTC. The full variable domain, in which reference TRBV30 and TRBJ2-5 provide the parts outside the CDR3, is SQTIHQWPATLVQPVGSPLSLECTVEGTSNPNLYWYRQAAGRGLQLLFYSVGIGQISSEVPQNLSASRPQDRQFILSSKKLLLSDSGFYLCAWSLGRETQYFGPGTRLLVL.

V usage is TRBV27 and J usage is TRBJ2-1; TRBD1 agrees at 11 bases. The J segment lost 7 bases and the V segment lost 5 bases, leaving 7 bases of the junction unmatched. The CDR3 totals 15 residues. CDR1 is MNHEY, CDR2 SMNVEV, per germline (reference sequence). CDR3 amino acids: CASSVRDRGNNEQFF. In DNA, the CDR3 is TGTGCCAGCAGTGTCCGGGACAGGGGGAATAATGAGCAGTTCTTC.